This TCR beta chain was captured in a study of human T cells and chemical hapten exposure. Study summary: Patches that contained 0.01% DPC were applied to the upper back and read at 6 days.

From germline, CDR1 is MNHEY and CDR2 SVGAGI. The V and J ends lost 8 bases and 7 bases respectively, with 12 bases between them. This CDR3 has 11 amino acids. This clonotype came up many times. Time point in this sample: patch test 1, 2 weeks after DPC sensitization. Treatment reported: therapeutic diphenylcyclopropenone sensitization with weekly scalp DPC. Total RNA extraction was carried out from unfractionated whole blood. Authors' methods: Counts of TCRs in each sample centred on a median of around 92,000 and extended from approximately 25,000 to 650,000. TCRdb redid the calling of the RACE reads with MiXCR, one entry per CDR3 protein. These V and J calls are TCRdb output, not the study's own analysis. Among 75,000 to 90,000 distinct CDR3 sequences, 7.5% to 9.5% were seen once, and the ten largest hold less than 2%.

This material consisted of whole blood, taken in connection with sensitization to the hapten diphenylcyclopropenone (DPC). The TCR sequence derives from a young woman with alopecia areata. Some clones in this sample may be carry-over from other donors' samples. This chain links TRBV6-5 with TRBJ2-7; TRBD1 or TRBD2 may be the D gene (6 bases each). The CDR3 loop reads CASGGPREQYF. The CDR3 nucleotides are TGTGCCAGCGGGGGGCCCAGGGAGCAGTACTTC.